The rows below give T cell receptor beta chains drawn from one sample of a study of T-cell memory formation after mild COVID-19. MiXCR, applied by TCRdb to the 5' RACE reads, yields one record per CDR3 protein. The data contain under 450,000 distinct CDR3 sequences, 20% to 25% of them seen just once; the ten biggest clones take up around a fifth. The material sequenced was PBMCs or a T cell subset sorted from them (not recorded which). The receptors were sampled from a man aged 18-30 years who had mild COVID-19 (a few samples of this study predate the infection). Cell type and time point are not known. Each CDR3 is given with its conserved first and last residue.

v_gene,j_gene,len,CDR3aa
TRBV6-2/TRBV6-3,TRBJ2-5,13,CASSWTMTEREYF
TRBV6-2/TRBV6-3,TRBJ1-6,16,CASSFRRTGNNSPLHF
TRBV20-1,TRBJ2-1,12,CSARSGGNEQFF
TRBV14,TRBJ1-2,16,CASSPGRQQANYGYTF
TRBV5-1,TRBJ1-2,11,CASSGDYGYTF
TRBV5-1,TRBJ2-7,14,CASTGSGSHYEQYF
TRBV7-9,TRBJ1-2,14,CASSLAGATYGYTF
TRBV12-3/TRBV12-4,TRBJ2-7,13,CASSLGGTYEQYF
TRBV30,TRBJ1-1,13,CAWSLSGFTEAFF
TRBV4-1,TRBJ2-3,16,CASSQDRGSSTDTQYF
TRBV3-1,TRBJ2-7,14,CASSLNPGTYEQYF
TRBV5-1,TRBJ1-1,15,CASSPEAGLNTEAFF
TRBV3-1,TRBJ2-5,14,CASSQAGDWETQYF
TRBV6-5,TRBJ1-4,13,CASSYGFNEKLFF
TRBV4-3,TRBJ2-1,16,CASSSTSGGAYNEQFF
TRBV20-1,TRBJ2-5,15,CSARVPGGAQETQYF
TRBV7-9,TRBJ2-2,15,CASSHQGDNTGELFF
TRBV2,TRBJ2-2,16,CASSPWTGGLTGELFF
TRBV20-1,TRBJ1-5,13,CSAKDREYPPQHF
TRBV7-2,TRBJ1-4,16,CASSRDTRTGQKELFF
TRBV10-3,TRBJ2-2,14,CATTTGGRTGELFF
TRBV20-1,TRBJ1-5,13,CSANKAGEKPQHF
TRBV12-5,TRBJ1-1,14,CASGPIVGYTEAFF
TRBV7-6,TRBJ2-7,14,CASSANTRGYEQYF
TRBV7-2,TRBJ1-1,13,CASSRSQVTEAFF
TRBV29-1,TRBJ2-1,13,CSELAGEYNEQFF
TRBV12-3/TRBV12-4,TRBJ1-2,15,CASSTDFTAPYGYTF
TRBV7-2,TRBJ1-2,15,CASSLWDTSNYGYTF
TRBV4-3,TRBJ1-4,14,CASSQAGTYEKLFF
TRBV9,TRBJ2-5,15,CASSVGASGKETQYF
TRBV25-1,TRBJ1-4,14,CASSEGTGGEKLFF
TRBV7-8,TRBJ2-1,13,CASSPSAGTMLFF
TRBV27,TRBJ2-5,13,CASSFQGWETQYF
TRBV3-2,TRBJ1-3,15,CASSQERAGGNTIYF
TRBV5-6,TRBJ2-5,15,CASSPDRRPKETKYF
TRBV18,TRBJ2-3,17,CASSPRTSGEVTDTQYF
TRBV4-1,TRBJ2-5,13,CATSDRDEETQYF
TRBV7-9,TRBJ1-6,14,CASGLTGKGSPLHF
TRBV19,TRBJ2-7,15,CASSIDAGTLNEQYF
TRBV12-3/TRBV12-4,TRBJ1-2,14,CASWDRGTNYGYTF
TRBV15,TRBJ2-7,14,CATSIPEGNREQYF
TRBV7-3,TRBJ1-2,13,CASEAFVRYGYTF
TRBV11-2,TRBJ2-4,15,CASSPATQWKNIQYF
TRBV4-2,TRBJ2-1,14,CASSQENGNNEQFF
TRBV7-2,TRBJ1-3,14,CASSPGTSGNTIYF